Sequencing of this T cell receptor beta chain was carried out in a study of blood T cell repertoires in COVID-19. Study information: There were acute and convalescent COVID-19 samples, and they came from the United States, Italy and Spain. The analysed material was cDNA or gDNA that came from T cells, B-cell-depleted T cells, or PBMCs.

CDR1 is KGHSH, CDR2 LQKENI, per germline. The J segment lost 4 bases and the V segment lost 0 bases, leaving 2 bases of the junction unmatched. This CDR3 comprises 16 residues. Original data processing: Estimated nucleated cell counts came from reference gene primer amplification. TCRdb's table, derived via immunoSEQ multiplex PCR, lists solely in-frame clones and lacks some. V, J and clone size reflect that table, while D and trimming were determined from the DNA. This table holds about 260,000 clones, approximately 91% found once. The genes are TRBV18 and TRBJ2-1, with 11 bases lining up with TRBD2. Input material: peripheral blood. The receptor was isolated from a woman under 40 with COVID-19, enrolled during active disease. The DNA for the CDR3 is TGTGCCAGCTCACCACCTAGCGGGAGGGAATACAATGAGCAGTTCTTC. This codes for CASSPPSGREYNEQFF.